This T cell receptor beta chain was sequenced in a study of CD8+CD57+ T cells in acquired aplastic anemia. Study-wide context: DNA per sorted CD4+ or CD8+ sample ranged about 0.18 to 30 ug, averaging around 3.2 ug.

The template used for profiling TCR beta VDJ and CDR3 was genomic DNA. Each CDR3 protein is one row after TCRdb ran MiXCR on the reads. The sample holds more than 150,000 distinct CDR3 sequences, 48% seen once. Germline V gene sequence: CDR1 MGHDK, CDR2 SYGVNS. There are 13 residues in the CDR3. Patients picked for sequencing had shown CD8+CD57+ cell expansion detected by flow cytometry. This rearrangement joins TRBV25-1 to TRBJ1-3, with D unresolved. Specimen: sorted CD4+, CD8+, or CD8+CD57+ T cells (not recorded which) from PBMCs. The clonotype comes from a human donor with aplastic anemia. CDR3 in amino acids: CARAEGTGNTIYF. The CDR3, as DNA: TGTGCTAGGGCGGAGGGTACAGGAAACACCATATATTTT.